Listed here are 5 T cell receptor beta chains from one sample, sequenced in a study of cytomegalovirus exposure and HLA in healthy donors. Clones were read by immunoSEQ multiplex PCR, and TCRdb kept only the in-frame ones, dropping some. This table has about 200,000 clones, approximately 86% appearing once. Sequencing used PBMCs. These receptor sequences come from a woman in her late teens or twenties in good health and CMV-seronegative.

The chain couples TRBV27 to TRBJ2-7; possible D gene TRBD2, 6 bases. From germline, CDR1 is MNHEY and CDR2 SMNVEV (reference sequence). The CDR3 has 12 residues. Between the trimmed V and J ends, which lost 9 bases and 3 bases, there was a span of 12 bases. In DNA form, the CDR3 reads TGTGCCAGGGGACTTGTGAGCTACGAGCAGTACTTC. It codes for CARGLVSYEQYF.

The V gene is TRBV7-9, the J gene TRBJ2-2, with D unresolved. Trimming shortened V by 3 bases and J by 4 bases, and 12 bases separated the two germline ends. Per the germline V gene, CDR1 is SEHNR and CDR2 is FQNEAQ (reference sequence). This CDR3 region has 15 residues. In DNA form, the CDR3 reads TGTGCCAGCAGCTTGGTTCCTAGTGCCACCGGGGAGCTGTTTTTT. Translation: CASSLVPSATGELFF.

CDR3 bases: TGTGCTAGTGGTTTGGTACAGGGGGACGGCCTTTACACAGATACGCAGTATTTT. It is translated as CASGLVQGDGLYTDTQYF. The gene calls are TRBV12-5 and TRBJ2-3; 8 positions match TRBD1. The CDR3 length is 18 residues. The germline CDR1 and CDR2 sequences are LGHNT and FRNRAP. With 0 bases clipped from V and 2 bases from J, the junction kept 10 bases outside the gene matches. The variable domain in full, with the rest retrieved from reference TRBV12-5 and TRBJ2-3, is DARVTQTPRHKVTEMGQEVTMRCQPILGHNTVFWYRQTMMQGLELLAYFRNRAPLDDSGMPKDRFSAEMPDATLATLKIQPSEPRDSAVYFCASGLVQGDGLYTDTQYFGPGTRLTVL.

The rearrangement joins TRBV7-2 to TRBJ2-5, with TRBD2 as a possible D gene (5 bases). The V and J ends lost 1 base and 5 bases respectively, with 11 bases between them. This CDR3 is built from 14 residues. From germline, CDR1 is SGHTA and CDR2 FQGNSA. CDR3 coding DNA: TGTGCCAGCAGCTTAGATCTAGCAGGCGAGACCCAGTACTTC. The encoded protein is CASSLDLAGETQYF.

CDR3 in DNA: TGTGCCTGGAGTGTTGCAGGGGGGACTGAAGCTTTCTTT. Translating it yields CAWSVAGGTEAFF. This chain joins TRBV30 and TRBJ1-1; TRBD1 matches at 7 bases. The V segment lost 0 bases and the J segment 5 bases; nucleotides outside the gene matches: 3. This CDR3 has 13 residues. The germline V gene encodes CDR1 GTSNPN and CDR2 SVGIG (reference sequence).